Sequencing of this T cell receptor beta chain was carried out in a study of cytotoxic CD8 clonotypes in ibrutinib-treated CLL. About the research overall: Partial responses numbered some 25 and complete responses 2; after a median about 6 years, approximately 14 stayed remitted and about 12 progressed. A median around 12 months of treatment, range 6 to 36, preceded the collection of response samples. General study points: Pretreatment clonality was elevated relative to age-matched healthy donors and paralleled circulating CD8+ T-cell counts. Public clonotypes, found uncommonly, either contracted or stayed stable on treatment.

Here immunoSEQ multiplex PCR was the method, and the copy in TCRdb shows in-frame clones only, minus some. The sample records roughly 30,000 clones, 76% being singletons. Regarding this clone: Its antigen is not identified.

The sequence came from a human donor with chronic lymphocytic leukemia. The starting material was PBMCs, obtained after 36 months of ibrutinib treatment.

The CDR3 DNA reads as TGTGCCAGTACCACGACCAGGGATCTCGCCTACGAGCAGTACTTC. This translates into CASTTTRDLAYEQYF. V usage is TRBV19 and J usage is TRBJ2-7, with D possibly matching TRBD1 (5 bases). The CDR3 runs to 15 residues. Trimming shortened V by 7 bases and J by 2 bases, and 18 bases separated the two germline ends. Per germline, CDR1 LNHDA and CDR2 SQIVND (reference sequence).